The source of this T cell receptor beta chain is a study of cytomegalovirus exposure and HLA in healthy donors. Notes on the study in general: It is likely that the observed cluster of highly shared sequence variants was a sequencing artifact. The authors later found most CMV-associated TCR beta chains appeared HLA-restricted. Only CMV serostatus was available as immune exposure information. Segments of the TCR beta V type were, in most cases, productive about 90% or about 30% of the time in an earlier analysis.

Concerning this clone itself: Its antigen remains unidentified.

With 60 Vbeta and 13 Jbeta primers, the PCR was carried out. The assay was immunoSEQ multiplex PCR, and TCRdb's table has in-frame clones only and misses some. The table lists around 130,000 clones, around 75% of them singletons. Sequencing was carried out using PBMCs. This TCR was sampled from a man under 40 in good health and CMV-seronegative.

The CDR3 protein is CATSRGSGPDTQYF. For the CDR3, the DNA is TGTGCCACCAGCAGAGGCAGCGGTCCAGATACGCAGTATTTT. V and J are TRBV15 and TRBJ2-3; possibly TRBD2 for D (5 bases). This CDR3 spans 14 amino acids. Germline CDR1 LNHNV, CDR2 YYDKDF (reference sequence). V was trimmed by 1 base and J by 4 bases, leaving 9 bases between them.